These T cell receptor beta chains were read from a single sample in a study of OX40 agonist ivuxolimab in advanced cancers. Sequencing used immunoSEQ multiplex PCR; TCRdb keeps in-frame clones, though not all of them. The sample carries 73,000 or so clones, 80% to 90% recorded once. Sequencing used CD4+ or CD8+ T cells sorted from blood, obtained in a trial of the OX40 agonist ivuxolimab. These receptors originate from an adult with an advanced solid tumor such as melanoma, head and neck, liver or kidney cancer. Both conserved end residues are part of each CDR3. A D gene is named only where the DNA matches it firmly. A row's size may be missing; if present it is once, few, many or a size class.

j_call v_call d_call clone_size cdr3_aa cdr3_nt
TRBJ1-1 TRBV10-1 TRBD1 - CASSDYRDRGRNTEAFF TGCGCCAGCAGTGATTACCGCGACAGGGGAAGAAACACTGAAGCTTTCTTT
TRBJ1-1 TRBV5-1 - - CASSFQSSGMNTEAFF TGCGCCAGCAGCTTCCAATCGTCCGGGATGAACACTGAAGCTTTCTTT
TRBJ1-1 TRBV9 - - CASSPGLGTEAFF TGTGCCAGCAGCCCCGGATTGGGGACTGAAGCTTTCTTT
TRBJ2-2 TRBV28 - - CASSLPGRRVDTGELFF TGTGCCAGCAGTCTCCCGGGTCGCAGGGTGGACACCGGGGAGCTGTTTTTT
TRBJ2-3 TRBV6-5 TRBD1 - CASTGTGYTDTQYF TGTGCCAGCACCGGGACAGGGTACACAGATACGCAGTATTTT
TRBJ1-1 TRBV4-3 - - CASSQGPEAFF TGCGCCAGCAGCCAAGGGCCTGAAGCTTTCTTT
TRBJ2-1 TRBV4-3 TRBD2 - CASSQPRGNYNEQFF TGCGCCAGCAGCCAACCGCGGGGGAACTACAATGAGCAGTTCTTC
TRBJ1-3 TRBV7-8 - - CASSLAYRAAGNTIYF TGTGCCAGCAGCTTAGCTTACAGGGCTGCTGGAAACACCATATATTTT
TRBJ1-4 TRBV10-2 - - CASRLNEKLFF TGCGCCAGCAGACTTAATGAAAAACTGTTTTTT
TRBJ1-1 TRBV5-6 TRBD1 - CASSRTGANTEAFF TGTGCCAGCAGCCGGACAGGGGCAAACACTGAAGCTTTCTTT
TRBJ2-7 TRBV6-5 - - CASSTSGIDYEQYF TGTGCCAGCAGTACTTCAGGTATCGACTACGAGCAGTACTTC
TRBJ1-3 TRBV19 - - CASSIGRDGTWSGNTIYF TGTGCCAGTAGTATAGGGCGGGACGGAACGTGGTCTGGAAACACCATATATTTT
TRBJ1-3 TRBV5-6 - - CASSLGGRNTIYF TGTGCCAGCAGCTTGGGCGGGAGAAACACCATATATTTT
TRBJ1-1 TRBV5-6 - - CASMIRGFNTEAFF TGTGCCAGCATGATCAGGGGATTTAACACTGAAGCTTTCTTT
TRBJ2-3 TRBV5-1 - once CASSLASGGGNTDTQYF TGCGCCAGCAGCTTGGCCTCGGGGGGCGGGAACACAGATACGCAGTATTTT
TRBJ2-2 TRBV4-1 TRBD2 - CASSPPAGVRTGELFF TGCGCCAGCAGCCCTCCAGCGGGAGTTAGGACCGGGGAGCTGTTTTTT
TRBJ2-7 TRBV4-2 - - CASSQEAQGSYEQYF TGTGCCAGCAGCCAAGAAGCTCAGGGGTCCTACGAGCAGTACTTC
TRBJ2-3 TRBV7-9 TRBD2 - CASGLAPDTQYF TGTGCCAGCGGACTAGCGCCAGATACGCAGTATTTT
TRBJ2-3 TRBV6-6 - - CASSSEGTDTQYF TGTGCCAGCAGTTCAGAGGGGACAGATACGCAGTATTTT